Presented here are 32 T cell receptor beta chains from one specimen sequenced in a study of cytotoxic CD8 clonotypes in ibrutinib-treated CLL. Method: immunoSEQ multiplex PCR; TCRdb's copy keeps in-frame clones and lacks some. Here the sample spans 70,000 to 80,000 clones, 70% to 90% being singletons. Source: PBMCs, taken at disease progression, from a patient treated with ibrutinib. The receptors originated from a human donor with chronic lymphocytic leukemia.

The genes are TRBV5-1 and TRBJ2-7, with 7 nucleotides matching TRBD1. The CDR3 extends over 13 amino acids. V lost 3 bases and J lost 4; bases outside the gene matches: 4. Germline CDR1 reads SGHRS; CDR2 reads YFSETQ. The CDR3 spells CASSWGTEYEQYF. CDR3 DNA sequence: TGCGCCAGCAGCTGGGGGACAGAGTACGAGCAGTACTTC.

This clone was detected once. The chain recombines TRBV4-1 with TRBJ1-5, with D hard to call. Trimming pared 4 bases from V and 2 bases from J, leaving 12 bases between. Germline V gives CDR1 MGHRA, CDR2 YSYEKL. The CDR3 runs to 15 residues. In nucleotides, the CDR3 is TGCGCCAGCAGCCTTTCCGGGAGGGGCAATCAGCCCCAGCATTTT. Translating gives CASSLSGRGNQPQHF.

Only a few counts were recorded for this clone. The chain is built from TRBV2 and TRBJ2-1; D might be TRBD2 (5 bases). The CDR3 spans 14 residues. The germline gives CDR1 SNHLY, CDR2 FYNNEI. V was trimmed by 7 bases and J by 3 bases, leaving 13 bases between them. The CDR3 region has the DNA TGTGCCAGCACCCAGCGGATATTCTACAATGAGCAGTTCTTC. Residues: CASTQRIFYNEQFF.

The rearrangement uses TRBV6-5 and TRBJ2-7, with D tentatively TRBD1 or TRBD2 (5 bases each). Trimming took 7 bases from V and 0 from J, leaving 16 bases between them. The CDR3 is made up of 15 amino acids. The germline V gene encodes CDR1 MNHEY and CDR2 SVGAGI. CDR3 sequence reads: CASKREGFSSYEQYF. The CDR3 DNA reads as TGTGCCAGCAAGCGAGAGGGGTTTAGCTCCTACGAGCAGTACTTC.

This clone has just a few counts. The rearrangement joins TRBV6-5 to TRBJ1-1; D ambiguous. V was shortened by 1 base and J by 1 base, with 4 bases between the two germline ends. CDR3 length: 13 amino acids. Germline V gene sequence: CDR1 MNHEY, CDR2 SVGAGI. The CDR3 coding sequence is TGTGCCAGCAGTTACTGGAGGAACACTGAAGCTTTCTTT. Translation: CASSYWRNTEAFF.

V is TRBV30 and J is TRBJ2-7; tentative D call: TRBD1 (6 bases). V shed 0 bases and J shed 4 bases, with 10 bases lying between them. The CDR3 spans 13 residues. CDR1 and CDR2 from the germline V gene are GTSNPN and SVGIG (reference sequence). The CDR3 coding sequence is TGTGCCTGGAGTGTACTGGGGGCGTACGAGCAGTACTTC. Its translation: CAWSVLGAYEQYF.

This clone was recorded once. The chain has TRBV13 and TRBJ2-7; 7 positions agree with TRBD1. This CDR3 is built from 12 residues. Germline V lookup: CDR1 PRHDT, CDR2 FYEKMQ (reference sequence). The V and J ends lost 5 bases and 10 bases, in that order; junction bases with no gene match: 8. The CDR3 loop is CASSQPDRNQYF. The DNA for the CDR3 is TGTGCCAGCAGCCAACCGGACAGGAATCAGTACTTC.

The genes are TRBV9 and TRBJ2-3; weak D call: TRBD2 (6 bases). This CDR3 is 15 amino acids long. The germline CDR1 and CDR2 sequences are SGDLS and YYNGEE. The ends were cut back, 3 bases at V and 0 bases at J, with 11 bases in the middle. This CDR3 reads CASSATGTSTDTQYF. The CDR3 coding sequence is TGTGCCAGCAGCGCCACCGGGACTAGCACAGATACGCAGTATTTT.

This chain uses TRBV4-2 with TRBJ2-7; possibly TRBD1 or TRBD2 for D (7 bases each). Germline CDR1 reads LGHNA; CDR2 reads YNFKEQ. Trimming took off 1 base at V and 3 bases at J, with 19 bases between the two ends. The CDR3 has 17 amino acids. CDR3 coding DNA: TGTGCCAGCAGCCAAGCCGGGGGGACAGTCCGCATCTACGAGCAGTACTTC. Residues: CASSQAGGTVRIYEQYF.

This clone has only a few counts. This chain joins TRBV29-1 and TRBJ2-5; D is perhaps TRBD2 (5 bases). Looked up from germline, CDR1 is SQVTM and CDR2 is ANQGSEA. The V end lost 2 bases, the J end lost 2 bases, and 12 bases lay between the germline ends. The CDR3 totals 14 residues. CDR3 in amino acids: CSVELAGGQETQYF. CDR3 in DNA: TGCAGCGTTGAACTGGCAGGAGGTCAAGAGACCCAGTACTTC.

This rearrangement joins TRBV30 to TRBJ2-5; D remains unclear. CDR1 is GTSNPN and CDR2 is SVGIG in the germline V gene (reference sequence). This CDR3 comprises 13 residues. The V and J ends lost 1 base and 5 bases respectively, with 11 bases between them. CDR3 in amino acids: CAWSGSIRETQYF. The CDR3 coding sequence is TGTGCCTGGAGTGGGTCTATTCGGGAGACCCAGTACTTC.

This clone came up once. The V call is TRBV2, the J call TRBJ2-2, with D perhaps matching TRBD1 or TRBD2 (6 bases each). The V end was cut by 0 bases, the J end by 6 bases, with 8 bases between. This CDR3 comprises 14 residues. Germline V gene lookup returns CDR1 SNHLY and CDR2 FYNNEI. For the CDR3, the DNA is TGTGCCAGCAGTGAAGCGGAGGGGGCCGGGGAGCTGTTTTTT. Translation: CASSEAEGAGELFF. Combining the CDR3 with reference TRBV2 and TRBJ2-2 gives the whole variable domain EPEVTQTPSHQVTQMGQEVILRCVPISNHLYFYWYRQILGQKVEFLVSFYNNEISEKSEIFDDQFSVERPDGSNFTLKIRSTKLEDSAMYFCASSEAEGAGELFFGEGSRLTVL.

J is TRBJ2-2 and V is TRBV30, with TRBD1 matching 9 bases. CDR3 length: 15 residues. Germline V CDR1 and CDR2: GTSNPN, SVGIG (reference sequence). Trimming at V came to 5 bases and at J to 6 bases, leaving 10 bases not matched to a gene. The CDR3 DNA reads TGTGCCTGGCGACAGGGGGTACAGTTGTCCGGGGAGCTGTTTTTT. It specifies CAWRQGVQLSGELFF.

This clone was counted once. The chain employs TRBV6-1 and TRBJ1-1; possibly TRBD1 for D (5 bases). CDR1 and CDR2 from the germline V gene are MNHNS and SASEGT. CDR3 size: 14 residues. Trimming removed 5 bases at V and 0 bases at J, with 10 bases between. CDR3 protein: CASSKTDMNTEAFF. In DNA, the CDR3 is TGTGCCAGCAGTAAGACGGACATGAACACTGAAGCTTTCTTT.

CDR3 DNA: TGCGCCAGCAGCTTGATAGGGCAAAATGAAAAACTGTTTTTT. This encodes CASSLIGQNEKLFF. The J gene is TRBJ1-4, the V gene TRBV5-1; unclear D gene. V lost 1 base and J 5 bases, leaving 9 bases between the germline ends. This CDR3 has 14 residues. Germline CDR1 is SGHRS and CDR2 is YFSETQ.

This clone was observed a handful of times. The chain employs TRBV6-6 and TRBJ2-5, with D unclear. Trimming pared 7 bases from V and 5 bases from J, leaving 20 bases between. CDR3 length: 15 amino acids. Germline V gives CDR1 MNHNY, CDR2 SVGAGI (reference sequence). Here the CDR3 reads CASTQRSSHTETQYF. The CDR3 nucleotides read TGTGCCAGCACCCAGAGGTCTTCTCATACGGAGACCCAGTACTTC.

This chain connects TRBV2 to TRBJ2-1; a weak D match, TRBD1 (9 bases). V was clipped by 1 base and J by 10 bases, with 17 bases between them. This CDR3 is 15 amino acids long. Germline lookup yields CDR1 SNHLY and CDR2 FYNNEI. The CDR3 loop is CASSEERGGTGEQFF. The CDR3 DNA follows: TGTGCCAGCAGTGAAGAGCGCGGGGGGACAGGGGAGCAGTTCTTC.

CDR3 sequence: CASSPVRANVLTF. The CDR3 DNA reads as TGCGCCAGCAGCCCGGTTAGGGCCAACGTCCTGACTTTC. The chain carries TRBV5-1 and TRBJ2-6; D ambiguous. Looked up from germline, CDR1 is SGHRS and CDR2 is YFSETQ. The CDR3 runs 13 residues. Trimming stripped 4 bases from V and 5 bases from J, with 7 bases between.

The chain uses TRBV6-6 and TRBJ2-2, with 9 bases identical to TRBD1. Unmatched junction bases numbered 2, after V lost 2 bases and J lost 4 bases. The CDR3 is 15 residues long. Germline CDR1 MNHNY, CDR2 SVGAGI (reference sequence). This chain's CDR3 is CASSYGTGSTGELFF. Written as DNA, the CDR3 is TGTGCCAGCAGTTACGGGACAGGGTCCACCGGGGAGCTGTTTTTT.

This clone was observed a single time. The CDR3 loop is CAISGGSTDTQYF. In DNA, the CDR3 is TGTGCCATCAGTGGGGGTAGCACAGATACGCAGTATTTT. V usage is TRBV10-3 and J usage is TRBJ2-3, with D unclear. V was cut by 4 bases and J by 0 bases, with 5 bases left in between. The germline V gene encodes CDR1 ENHRY and CDR2 SYGVKD. This CDR3 has 13 residues.

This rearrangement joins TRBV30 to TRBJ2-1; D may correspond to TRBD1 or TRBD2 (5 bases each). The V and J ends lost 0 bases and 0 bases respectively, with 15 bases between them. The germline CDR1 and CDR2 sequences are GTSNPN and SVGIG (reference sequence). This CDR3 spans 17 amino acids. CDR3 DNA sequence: TGTGCCTGGAGTGTACGGTGGGGGAACCCCTCCTACAATGAGCAGTTCTTC. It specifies CAWSVRWGNPSYNEQFF.

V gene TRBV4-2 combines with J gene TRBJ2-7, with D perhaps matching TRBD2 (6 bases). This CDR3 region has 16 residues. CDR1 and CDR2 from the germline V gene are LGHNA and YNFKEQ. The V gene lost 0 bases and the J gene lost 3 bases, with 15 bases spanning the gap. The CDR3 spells CASSQEAGLWDYEQYF. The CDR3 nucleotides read TGTGCCAGCAGCCAAGAAGCGGGCCTATGGGACTACGAGCAGTACTTC.

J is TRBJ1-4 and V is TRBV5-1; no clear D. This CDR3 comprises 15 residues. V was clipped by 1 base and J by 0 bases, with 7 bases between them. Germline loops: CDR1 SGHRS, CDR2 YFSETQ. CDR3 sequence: CASSLMGATNEKLFF. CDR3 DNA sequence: TGCGCCAGCAGCTTGATGGGTGCAACTAATGAAAAACTGTTTTTT. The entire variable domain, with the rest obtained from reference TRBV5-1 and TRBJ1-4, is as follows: KAGVTQTPRYLIKTRGQQVTLSCSPISGHRSVSWYQQTPGQGLQFLFEYFSETQRNKGNFPGRFSGRQFSNSRSEMNVSTLELGDSALYLCASSLMGATNEKLFFGSGTQLSVL.

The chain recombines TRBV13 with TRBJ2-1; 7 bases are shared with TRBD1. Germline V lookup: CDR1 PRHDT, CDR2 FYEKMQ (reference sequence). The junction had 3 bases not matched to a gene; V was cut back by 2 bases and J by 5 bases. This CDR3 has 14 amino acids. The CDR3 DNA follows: TGTGCCAGCAGCTTACTCACAGGGGACAATGAGCAGTTCTTC. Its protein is CASSLLTGDNEQFF.

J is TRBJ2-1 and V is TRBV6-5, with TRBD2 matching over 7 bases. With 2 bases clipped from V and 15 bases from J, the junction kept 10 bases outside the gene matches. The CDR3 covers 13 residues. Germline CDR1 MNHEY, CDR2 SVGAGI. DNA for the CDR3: TGTGCCAGCAGTTACGGGACTATGGGACCGGGGTTCTTC. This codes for CASSYGTMGPGFF.

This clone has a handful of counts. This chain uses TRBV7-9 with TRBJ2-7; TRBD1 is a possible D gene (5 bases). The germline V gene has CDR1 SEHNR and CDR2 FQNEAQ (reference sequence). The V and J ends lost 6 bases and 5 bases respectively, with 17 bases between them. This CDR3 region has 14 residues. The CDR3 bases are TGTGCCAGCAGACCGGCCCTAGGGGTCCACGAGCAGTACTTC. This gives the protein CASRPALGVHEQYF.

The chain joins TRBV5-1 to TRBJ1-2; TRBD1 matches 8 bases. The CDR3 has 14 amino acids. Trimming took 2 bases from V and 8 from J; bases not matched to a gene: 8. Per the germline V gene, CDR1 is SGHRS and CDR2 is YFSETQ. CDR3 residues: CASSFDRGEEGYTF. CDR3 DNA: TGCGCCAGCAGCTTCGACAGGGGTGAAGAAGGCTACACCTTC. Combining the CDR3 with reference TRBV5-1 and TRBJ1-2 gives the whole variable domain KAGVTQTPRYLIKTRGQQVTLSCSPISGHRSVSWYQQTPGQGLQFLFEYFSETQRNKGNFPGRFSGRQFSNSRSEMNVSTLELGDSALYLCASSFDRGEEGYTFGSGTRLTVV.

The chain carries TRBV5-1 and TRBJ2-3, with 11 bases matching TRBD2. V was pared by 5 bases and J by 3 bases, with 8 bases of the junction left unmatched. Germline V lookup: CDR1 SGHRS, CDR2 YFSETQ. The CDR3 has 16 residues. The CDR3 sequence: CASSSIAGGWTDTQYF. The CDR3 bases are TGCGCCAGCAGTTCAATAGCGGGGGGGTGGACAGATACGCAGTATTTT.

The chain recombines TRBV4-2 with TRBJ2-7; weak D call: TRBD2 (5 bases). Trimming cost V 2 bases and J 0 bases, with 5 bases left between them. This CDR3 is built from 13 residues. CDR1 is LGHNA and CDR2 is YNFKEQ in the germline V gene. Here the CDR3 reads CASSQTSSYEQYF. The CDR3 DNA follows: TGTGCCAGCAGCCAAACTAGCTCCTACGAGCAGTACTTC.

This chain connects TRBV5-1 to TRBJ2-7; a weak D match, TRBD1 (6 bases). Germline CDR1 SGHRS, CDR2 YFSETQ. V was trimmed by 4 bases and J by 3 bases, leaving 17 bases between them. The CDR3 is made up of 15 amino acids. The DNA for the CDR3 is TGCGCCAGCAGCACGGCTGGGACACTCCACTACGAGCAGTACTTC. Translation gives CASSTAGTLHYEQYF.

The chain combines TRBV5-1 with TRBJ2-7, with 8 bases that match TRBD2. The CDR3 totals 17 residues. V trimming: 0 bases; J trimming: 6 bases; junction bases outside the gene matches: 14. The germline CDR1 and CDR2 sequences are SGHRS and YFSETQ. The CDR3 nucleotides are TGCGCCAGCAGCTTGGGGCCTAGCGGGCCGACAAGCCGCGAGCAGTACTTC. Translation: CASSLGPSGPTSREQYF.

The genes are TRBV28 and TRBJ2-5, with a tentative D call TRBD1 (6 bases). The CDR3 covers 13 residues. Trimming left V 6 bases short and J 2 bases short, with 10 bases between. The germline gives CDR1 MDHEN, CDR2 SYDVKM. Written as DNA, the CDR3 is TGTGCCAGCAGAAACAGGGTACAAGAGACCCAGTACTTC. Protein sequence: CASRNRVQETQYF.